This T cell receptor beta chain was identified in a study of blood T cell repertoires in COVID-19. Study-wide context: PBMCs, B-cell-depleted T cells, or T cells were the source of the cDNA or gDNA that made up the material.

Ages ranged from roughly 18 to 95 years, with residence in about 23 US areas. Symptom resolution, clearance, or two negative PCRs marked the recovered donors of Cohort 3. In the original analysis: Amplification from reference gene primers served as the basis for estimated nucleated cell counts. Clones were sequenced by immunoSEQ multiplex PCR, and TCRdb holds only the in-frame ones, with some missing. Clone size and the V and J calls come from that table; the DNA yielded D and trimming. The table has 150,000 or so clones, roughly 80% seen once. This clone appeared once. CDR1 and CDR2 from the germline V gene are SQVTM and ANQGSEA. V dropped 4 bases and J dropped 10 bases, with 20 bases sitting between them. The CDR3 runs 14 residues.

Material: PBMCs or T cells enriched from blood (not recorded which). The V call is TRBV29-1, the J call TRBJ2-1; a possible D gene is TRBD2 (6 bases). The sequence was collected from a man over 45 who had recovered from COVID-19. The CDR3 coding sequence is TGCAGCGTTGTCCCATACCGGGGCGCGGGGGAGCAGTTCTTC. It is translated as CSVVPYRGAGEQFF.